This entry features one TCR beta chain sequence. The immunoSEQ assay was v3. The data were produced by immunoSEQ multiplex PCR, yet TCRdb's version contains in-frame clones alone and is incomplete. Of approximately 47,000 clones listed, 80% to 90% are singletons. Germline V gene data show CDR1 as SGHNT and CDR2 as YENEEA. CDR3 length equals 13 residues. V was shortened by 2 bases and J by 0 bases, with 4 bases between the two germline ends. The data derive from a study of TIL therapy for anti-PD-1-resistant metastatic lung cancer. Time point reported: pre-treatment sample, taken before nivolumab and TIL therapy.

The sample here was blood, taken at baseline. This receptor was taken from a person aged 30 to 80 with non-small cell lung cancer. This sequence joins TRBV11-3 and TRBJ2-5; D unresolved. The CDR3 DNA reads TGTGCCAGCAGCTTAAACTACCAAGAGACCCAGTACTTC. Translating it yields CASSLNYQETQYF. Supplemented by reference TRBV11-3 and TRBJ2-5, the full variable domain reads EAGVVQSPRYKIIEKKQPVAFWCNPISGHNTLYWYLQNLGQGPELLIRYENEEAVDDSQLPKDRFSAERLKGVDSTLKIQPAELGDSAVYLCASSLNYQETQYFGPGTRLLVL.